A selection of T cell receptor beta chains follows, all from one sample in a study of T cell responses to AZD1222 COVID-19 vaccine. Profiling relied on immunoSEQ multiplex PCR, and the TCRdb table lists in-frame clones only, not all of them. This table has around 140,000 clones, 90% appearing once. Material: peripheral blood, obtained on day 0 of AZD1222 vaccination. All receptors come from an adult in good health. CDR3s include the opening cysteine and the closing phenylalanine or tryptophan. Each record gives: D gene, CDR3 length, V gene, J gene, clone size, CDR3 protein, CDR3 DNA. The D gene is left open where the match is weak. Clone sizes are given selectively: once, few, many, or a class where the clone is expanded.

>NA|13|TRBV12-3/TRBV12-4|TRBJ2-1|NA
CASSSGYYNEQFF
TGTGCCAGCAGTTCCGGATATTACAATGAGCAGTTCTTC
>NA|11|TRBV5-3|TRBJ1-5|once
CARSFISFKHF
TGTGCCAGAAGCTTCATTAGTTTCAAGCATTTT
>NA|15|TRBV27|TRBJ1-6|NA
CASSIVFSYNSPLHF
TGTGCCAGCAGCATCGTTTTCTCCTATAATTCACCCCTCCACTTT
>NA|15|TRBV28|TRBJ1-6|once
CASSLWRGRNSPLHF
TGTGCCAGCAGCCTTTGGCGGGGGAGAAATTCACCCCTCCACTTT
>NA|15|TRBV27|TRBJ1-5|NA
CASRSLQVLYQPQHF
TGTGCCAGCAGATCCTTACAGGTTCTTTATCAGCCCCAGCATTTT
>NA|13|TRBV4-1|TRBJ1-2|NA
CASSQGGPYGYTF
TGCGCCAGCAGCCAAGGGGGTCCCTATGGCTACACCTTC
>NA|14|TRBV28|TRBJ1-1|few
CASSLSPNYAEAFF
TGTGCCAGCAGTTTATCCCCTAACTACGCCGAAGCTTTCTTT
>NA|16|TRBV4-3|TRBJ1-2|NA
CASSQELGWENYGYTF
TGCGCCAGCAGCCAAGAGTTAGGGTGGGAGAACTATGGCTACACCTTC
>NA|14|TRBV7-8|TRBJ2-7|NA
CASSREVLVYEQYF
TGTGCCAGCAGCCGTGAGGTTTTGGTTTACGAGCAGTACTTC
>NA|11|TRBV10-3|TRBJ2-7|NA
CAISGDREQYF
TGTGCCATCAGTGGGGACCGCGAGCAGTACTTC
>NA|13|TRBV11-2|TRBJ1-1|NA
CASSLSRGTEAFF
TGTGCCAGCAGCTTATCCAGGGGCACTGAAGCTTTCTTT
>NA|13|TRBV19|TRBJ2-5|NA
CASSSPGRETQYF
TGTGCCAGTAGTAGTCCGGGACGGGAGACCCAGTACTTC
>NA|12|TRBV6-6|TRBJ2-3|NA
CASSPRRDTQYF
TGTGCCAGCAGCCCCCGGAGGGATACGCAGTATTTT
>NA|12|TRBV5-1|TRBJ2-3|few
CASSPYQDTQYF
TGCGCCAGCAGCCCTTACCAAGATACGCAGTATTTT
>NA|14|TRBV6-2/TRBV6-3|TRBJ1-5|NA
CASSSTGTNQPQHF
TGTGCCAGCAGTTCCACAGGTACAAATCAGCCCCAGCATTTT
>NA|15|TRBV6-2/TRBV6-3|TRBJ1-6|NA
CASSFSTVNNSPLHF
TGTGCCAGCAGTTTCTCGACAGTGAATAATTCACCCCTCCACTTT
>NA|15|TRBV6-2/TRBV6-3|TRBJ1-3|NA
CASSHPTDSGNTIYF
TGTGCCAGCAGTCACCCGACGGACTCTGGAAACACCATATATTTT
>NA|14|TRBV29-1|TRBJ1-2|NA
CSVEPPGGVSGYTF
TGCAGCGTTGAGCCCCCCGGGGGGGTAAGTGGCTACACCTTC
>TRBD2|13|TRBV2|TRBJ2-1|NA
CASSSGTNNEQFF
TGTGCCAGCAGTTCCGGGACTAACAATGAGCAGTTCTTC
>TRBD1|14|TRBV7-3|TRBJ2-3|NA
CASSFTGGTDTQYF
TGTGCCAGCAGCTTCACAGGGGGCACAGATACGCAGTATTTT
>NA|16|TRBV7-9|TRBJ1-6|NA
CASSLETSSYNSPLHF
TGTGCCAGCAGCCTAGAGACCAGCTCCTATAATTCACCCCTCCACTTT
>NA|16|TRBV10-1|TRBJ2-5|NA
CASSDSVRVGKMTQYF
TGCGCCAGCAGTGATTCCGTCCGGGTGGGCAAGATGACCCAGTACTTC
>TRBD2|17|TRBV28|TRBJ2-5|NA
CASSSSSGGAGQETQYF
TGTGCCAGCAGTTCCTCTAGCGGGGGGGCGGGCCAAGAGACCCAGTACTTC
>NA|12|TRBV9|TRBJ2-2|NA
CASSVYTGELFF
TGTGCCAGCAGCGTTTATACCGGGGAGCTGTTTTTT